These T cell receptor beta chains were read from a single sample in a study of cytomegalovirus exposure and HLA in healthy donors. Assay: immunoSEQ multiplex PCR; the TCRdb copy retains only in-frame clones and omits some. The sample consists of 140,000 to 150,000 clones, approximately 84% of them appearing once. The sequenced sample consisted of PBMCs. These receptors were taken from a woman aged 55-69 years in good health and CMV-seropositive. Both conserved end residues are part of each CDR3. A D gene is named only where the DNA matches it firmly. A clone size is listed for some rows: how often the clone was seen (once, few, many), or a class if it is expanded.

J gene: TRBJ2-1; D gene: TRBD2; clone size: few; V gene: TRBV29-1; CDR3 DNA: TGCAGCGTTGCTCTAGCGGCTGAGCAGTTCTTC; CDR3 protein: CSVALAAEQFF
J gene: TRBJ1-5; D gene: -; clone size: -; V gene: TRBV6-5; CDR3 DNA: TGTGCCAGCACAACAGGGAGTCAGCCCCAGCATTTT; CDR3 protein: CASTTGSQPQHF
J gene: TRBJ2-7; D gene: -; clone size: -; V gene: TRBV5-6; CDR3 DNA: TGTGCCAGCAGCTTGGCTTCAGAATCCTACGAGCAGTACTTC; CDR3 protein: CASSLASESYEQYF
J gene: TRBJ2-5; D gene: -; clone size: -; V gene: TRBV7-6; CDR3 DNA: TGTGCCAGCAGCTTAGTGACGGGAGCTAAAGAGACCCAGTACTTC; CDR3 protein: CASSLVTGAKETQYF
J gene: TRBJ1-1; D gene: -; clone size: -; V gene: TRBV30; CDR3 DNA: TGTGCCTGGAAGAAAACAGGGTGGAATGAAGCTTTCTTT; CDR3 protein: CAWKKTGWNEAFF
J gene: TRBJ2-7; D gene: -; clone size: -; V gene: TRBV27; CDR3 DNA: TGTGCCAGCGGGCCCTTGGGCAGACCCTACGAGCAGTACTTC; CDR3 protein: CASGPLGRPYEQYF
J gene: TRBJ2-3; D gene: TRBD2; clone size: -; V gene: TRBV5-1; CDR3 DNA: TGCGCCAGCAGCACCAGAGCGGGAGGGCCAGATACGCAGTATTTT; CDR3 protein: CASSTRAGGPDTQYF
J gene: TRBJ2-5; D gene: -; clone size: -; V gene: TRBV6-5; CDR3 DNA: TGTGCCAGCAGCCCGGGGGTTAGGGGGACCCAGTACTTC; CDR3 protein: CASSPGVRGTQYF
J gene: TRBJ2-5; D gene: -; clone size: -; V gene: TRBV30; CDR3 DNA: TGTGCCTGGGACGCCTCCGGGTCGCAAGAGACCCAGTACTTC; CDR3 protein: CAWDASGSQETQYF
J gene: TRBJ2-5; D gene: TRBD2; clone size: -; V gene: TRBV28; CDR3 DNA: TGTGCCAGCAGTGTCCCACCAGTCAACAAGCGGGAGAGGAGGGAGACCCAGTACTTC; CDR3 protein: CASSVPPVNKRERRETQYF
J gene: TRBJ1-3; D gene: -; clone size: once; V gene: TRBV11-3; CDR3 DNA: TGTGCCAGCAGCGCGGGCCCCTCTGGAAACACCATATATTTT; CDR3 protein: CASSAGPSGNTIYF
J gene: TRBJ2-1; D gene: -; clone size: -; V gene: TRBV7-9; CDR3 DNA: TGTGCCAGCAGCTTAGGGGCAGGATTCTACAATGAGCAGTTCTTC; CDR3 protein: CASSLGAGFYNEQFF
J gene: TRBJ2-7; D gene: -; clone size: -; V gene: TRBV7-2; CDR3 DNA: TGTGCCAGCAGCCCGCGTAGCGGAACCTACGAGCAGTACTTC; CDR3 protein: CASSPRSGTYEQYF
J gene: TRBJ2-1; D gene: -; clone size: -; V gene: TRBV6-5; CDR3 DNA: TGTGCCAGCAGCCAAGCAAGAACCTCTGAGCAGTTCTTC; CDR3 protein: CASSQARTSEQFF
J gene: TRBJ1-6; D gene: -; clone size: -; V gene: TRBV30; CDR3 DNA: TGTGCCTGGAGAGATTCCCCGCGGGGCCGTTCACCCCTCCACTTT; CDR3 protein: CAWRDSPRGRSPLHF
J gene: TRBJ2-7; D gene: -; clone size: once; V gene: TRBV28; CDR3 DNA: TGTGCCAGCAGTTTGGCGGGAATCCCCGAGCAGTACTTC; CDR3 protein: CASSLAGIPEQYF
J gene: TRBJ2-7; D gene: -; clone size: -; V gene: TRBV7-6; CDR3 DNA: TGTGCCAGCAGCTTAGCGGGAGTGGGCGAGCAGTACTTC; CDR3 protein: CASSLAGVGEQYF
J gene: TRBJ2-7; D gene: TRBD1; clone size: -; V gene: TRBV6-5; CDR3 DNA: TGCGCCAGCACCTCGCGGACACAGGGGAGCTACGAGCAGTACTTC; CDR3 protein: CASTSRTQGSYEQYF
J gene: TRBJ2-3; D gene: -; clone size: few; V gene: TRBV4-1; CDR3 DNA: TGCGCCAGCAGCCAAAGACGGGTTGAGAAGTCCACAGATACGCAGTATTTT; CDR3 protein: CASSQRRVEKSTDTQYF
J gene: TRBJ1-1; D gene: -; clone size: -; V gene: TRBV28; CDR3 DNA: TGTGCCAGCAGACGGGGGACCACTGAAGCTTTCTTT; CDR3 protein: CASRRGTTEAFF
J gene: TRBJ2-7; D gene: -; clone size: -; V gene: TRBV9; CDR3 DNA: TGTGCCAGCAGCGTAGTGGGCGAGGGCGAGCAGTACTTC; CDR3 protein: CASSVVGEGEQYF
J gene: TRBJ1-5; D gene: -; clone size: -; V gene: TRBV28; CDR3 DNA: TGTGCCAGCAGTCCCCCCGGGGTTAGCAATCAGCCCCAGCATTTT; CDR3 protein: CASSPPGVSNQPQHF
J gene: TRBJ1-5; D gene: -; clone size: -; V gene: TRBV28; CDR3 DNA: TGTGCCAGCAGTGGGAAACAGGGTTGGGGCAATCAGCCCCAGCATTTT; CDR3 protein: CASSGKQGWGNQPQHF
J gene: TRBJ1-2; D gene: TRBD1; clone size: few; V gene: TRBV28; CDR3 DNA: TGTGCCAGCAGTGCTTCCGGGACAGGGAGTTTCTATGGCTACACCTTC; CDR3 protein: CASSASGTGSFYGYTF
J gene: TRBJ2-7; D gene: -; clone size: -; V gene: TRBV27; CDR3 DNA: TGTGCCAGCAGTTTATCCGGCCCTAGGTACGAGCAGTACTTC; CDR3 protein: CASSLSGPRYEQYF
J gene: TRBJ2-1; D gene: TRBD1; clone size: -; V gene: TRBV27; CDR3 DNA: TGTGCCAGCAGTCCCCGGGACAGGGACAATGAGCAGTTCTTC; CDR3 protein: CASSPRDRDNEQFF
J gene: TRBJ1-2; D gene: TRBD1; clone size: -; V gene: TRBV29-1; CDR3 DNA: TGCAGCGTTGACCTGACTCCGGGCACCGGGACAGGGGATGGCTACACCTTC; CDR3 protein: CSVDLTPGTGTGDGYTF
J gene: TRBJ1-6; D gene: TRBD1; clone size: -; V gene: TRBV27; CDR3 DNA: TGTGCCAGCAGTAACAGGGGCTCAAATTCACCCCTCCACTTT; CDR3 protein: CASSNRGSNSPLHF